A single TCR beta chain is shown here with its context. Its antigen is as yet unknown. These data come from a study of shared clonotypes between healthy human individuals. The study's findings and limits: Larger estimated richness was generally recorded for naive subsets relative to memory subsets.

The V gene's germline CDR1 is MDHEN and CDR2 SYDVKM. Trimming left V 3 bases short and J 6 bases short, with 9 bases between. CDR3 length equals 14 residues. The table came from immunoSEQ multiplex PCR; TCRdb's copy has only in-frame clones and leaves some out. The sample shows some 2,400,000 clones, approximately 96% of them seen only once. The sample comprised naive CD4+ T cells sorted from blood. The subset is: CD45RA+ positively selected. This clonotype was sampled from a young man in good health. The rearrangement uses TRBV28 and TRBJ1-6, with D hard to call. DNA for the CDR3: TGTGCCAGCAGTTTGGAGACATCTAATTCACCCCTCCACTTT. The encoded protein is CASSLETSNSPLHF.